This T cell receptor (beta chain) comes out of a study of CD8+CD57+ T cells in acquired aplastic anemia. The overall study: DNA recovered from sorted CD4+ and CD8+ cells had a mean of approximately 3 ug. Findings and limits, study-wide: The CD8+ Simpson's diversity of patients and controls was not significantly different. Overlap between patients and controls comprised almost 30 CD8+ CDR3 sequences.

According to the study, genomic DNA was the template for TCR beta VDJ and CDR3 profiling. TCRdb reanalysed the reads using MiXCR and keeps one entry per CDR3 protein. The repertoire holds about 270,000 distinct CDR3 sequences, with around 82% as singletons. CDR1 and CDR2 from the germline V gene are SNHLY and FYNNEI. The CDR3 length is 14 residues. Worth noting for this clonotype: Its matching antigen is unknown. The junction and the germline gene differ at one end; a read error may be behind it.

Flow cytometry had shown expanded CD8+CD57+ cells in the patients chosen for sequencing. The patients all had a severe acquired aplastic anemia diagnosis. The TCR sequence derives from a human donor with aplastic anemia. This chain uses TRBV2 with TRBJ2-5; no clear D. Material for sequencing was sorted CD4+, CD8+, or CD8+CD57+ T cells (not recorded which) from PBMCs. The CDR3 loop is CATSKGSVQETQYF. In nucleotides, the CDR3 is TGTGCCACCAGTAAAGGCAGCGTGCAAGAGACCCAGTACTTC.